The clone carrying this T cell receptor (beta chain) occurred a few times. Its antigen is undetermined. The sample contains more than one DNA sequence encoding this CDR3. Division of CD4+ cells produced a CD45RA+ naive subset and a CD45RA-negative memory subset. This table comes from immunoSEQ multiplex PCR, and its TCRdb copy is limited to in-frame clones, with some not included. The profile shows about 1.1 million clones, roughly 80% of them singletons. The sample comes from a study of shared clonotypes between healthy human individuals. Broader study findings: Deeper or shallower sequencing was expected to change how clonotypes are shared among donors. A generally larger estimated richness was seen in naive subsets than in memory subsets.

This TCR was recovered from a man younger than 35 in good health. Some clones in this sample may be carry-over from other donors' samples. Sequencing was performed on memory CD4+ T cells from PBMCs. The subset was: CD45RA-negative fraction.

The CDR3 spells CASSPTGGDYGYTF. The CDR3 nucleotides read TGTGCCAGCTCACCGACAGGGGGCGACTATGGCTACACCTTC. The genes are TRBV18 and TRBJ1-2; 10 nucleotides align to TRBD1. This CDR3 has 14 amino acids. Germline V gene data show CDR1 as KGHSH and CDR2 as LQKENI. V trimming: 3 bases; J trimming: 3 bases; junction bases outside the gene matches: 1. Supplemented by reference TRBV18 and TRBJ1-2, the full variable domain reads NAGVMQNPRHLVRRRGQEARLRCSPMKGHSHVYWYRQLPEEGLKFMVYLQKENIIDESGMPKERFSAEFPKEGPSILRIQQVVRGDSAAYFCASSPTGGDYGYTFGSGTRLTVV.